This T cell receptor beta chain was retrieved from a study of T cells in Graves' hyperthyroidism and ophthalmopathy. General study findings and limits: Blood also contained most expanded thyroid clonotypes above 0.001. Stable hyperthyroidism was told apart from ophthalmopathy by a model built on 13 V-J features.

This clonotype was detected many times. Antigen: not known. Amplified TCR beta CDR3 regions came from RNA transcripts. First-round RT-PCR targeting the TCR CDR3 was performed with the HTBI primer set. In TCRdb, the multiplex PCR reads were re-called with MiXCR into one record per CDR3 protein. This sample yields hundreds of thousands of distinct CDR3 sequences, of which about 15% are seen a single time; under 15% belongs to the top ten. This CDR3 contains 14 residues. V lost 7 bases and J lost 5, with 17 bases in between. Germline CDR1 reads SGHAT; CDR2 reads FQDESV (reference sequence). The TCR comes from a man younger than 35 with Graves' ophthalmopathy. The chain carries TRBV11-1 and TRBJ1-1; D is possibly TRBD1 (5 bases). The sample consisted of blood. CDR3 sequence: CASNPGTAETEAFF. CDR3 DNA: TGTGCCAGCAACCCCGGGACGGCCGAAACTGAAGCTTTCTTT.